This T cell receptor beta chain was profiled in a study of CD8 T cells in Susac syndrome (dated by TCRdb to between 2018 and 2021). A note on the overall study: Repertoire sequencing was used to test whether CD8+ T cell activation and differentiation in Susac syndrome was antigen driven. The study compared CD8+ T cell repertoire clonality among eleven to twelve healthy donors, 14 Susac syndrome patients and roughly 16 multiple sclerosis patients. The paper as a whole reports these results and caveats: The study acknowledged that relatively few individuals were included in the TCR sequencing and HLA analysis.

Peripheral blood CD8+ and CD4+ T cells from healthy donors, Susac syndrome patients and multiple sclerosis patients were profiled by high-throughput TCR beta sequencing. Healthy donors were included as age- and sex-matched controls. Bulk CD8+ and CD4+ T cells were purified magnetically by negative isolation, whereas CD8+ TEMRA cells were enriched by FACS. Blood was collected in EDTA tubes and processed within 24 hours, with PBMCs isolated through density gradient centrifugation. PBMCs intended for TCR sequencing were frozen in liquid nitrogen and were later thawed in a 37 degrees C water bath. Purity of sorted or isolated CD4+, CD8+ and CD8+ TEMRA cells was at least 90%. For this clonotype: Its target antigen remains unknown. Base qualities are not at hand, and no much larger clone is one base apart.

RNA was extracted using the RNeasy kit, and about 0.45 to 1 ug of the RNA was reverse transcribed with random hexamers. TCR beta CDR3 regions were amplified with the immunoSEQ multiplex PCR assay covering 54 Vbeta and 13 Jbeta segments. Bias from PCR amplification was corrected by using a synthetic template baseline for primer optimization and for computational correction. On the study's bioinformatics: Reads were annotated to V, D and J genes per IMGT and analyzed with immunoSEQ Analyzer, keeping only productive sequences. To calculate clonality, Shannon entropy was normalized by log2 of the number of productive unique sequences and then subtracted from one. For each patient and control, public and private clones were evaluated among the 100 most prevalent clones. Susac-specific clones were defined as absent from healthy and MS cohorts, over a thousand published viral clones and other ImmuneACCESS disease sequences. TCRdb passed the public sequencing reads through fastp at Q25 and MiXCR, retaining productive beta sequences. One record per CDR3 amino acid sequence lists the most common genes and DNA. Here the V and J calls rest on TCRdb's processing, not on the authors' analysis. Within this sample are 90,000 to 150,000 distinct CDR3 sequences, with about 90% of them counted one time only. The top ten hold about 0.12% of the sample.

From the cysteine up to the phenylalanine, the CDR3 has a length of 12 residues. CDR3 DNA only is kept here, 36 bases in frame from base 1. V gives up 1 base and J gives up 9 bases, and the segment between their germline ends measures 7 bases. CDR1 and CDR2 are drawn from the germline V gene: MNHNS, SASEGT. Sequences were obtained from CD8+ T cells from PBMCs. The TCR was taken from a human donor in good health. The sequence joins TRBV6-1 to TRBJ2-1; the D gene assignment is ambiguous. The DNA sequence is given as TGTGCCAGCAGTGAAGGCAGGCCTGAGCAGTTCTTC. Translated, it reads CASSEGRPEQFF.